The present T cell receptor (beta chain) was sequenced within a study of blood T cell repertoires in COVID-19. Enrollment of patients from Seattle took place during active infection, with longitudinal follow-up. This clone appeared a single time. V lost 3 bases to trimming and J lost 5 bases; unmatched junction nucleotides: 6. The CDR3 consists of 15 residues. Germline V lookup: CDR1 LNHNV, CDR2 YYDKDF (reference sequence). Clones were read by immunoSEQ multiplex PCR, and TCRdb kept only the in-frame ones, dropping some. The table has about 370,000 clones, more than 75% seen once; the top ten hold 8.5% to 12%.

Sequenced sample: peripheral blood. This receptor was obtained from a woman aged 25 to 39 with COVID-19, enrolled during active disease. The chain employs TRBV15 and TRBJ2-7, with 11 positions matching TRBD2. The CDR3 coding sequence is TGTGCCACCAGCAGTAGACTAGCGGGATTCAACGAGCAGTACTTC. It is translated as CATSSRLAGFNEQYF.